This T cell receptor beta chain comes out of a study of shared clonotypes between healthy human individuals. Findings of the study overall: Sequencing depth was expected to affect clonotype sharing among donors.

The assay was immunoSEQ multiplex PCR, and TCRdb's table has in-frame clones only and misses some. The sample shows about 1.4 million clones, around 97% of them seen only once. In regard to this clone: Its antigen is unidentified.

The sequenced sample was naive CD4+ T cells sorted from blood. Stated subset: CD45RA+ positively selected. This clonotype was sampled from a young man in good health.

This CDR3 is CASSGGTSGKHNEQFF. In DNA, the CDR3 is TGTGCCAGCAGCGGGGGGACTAGCGGGAAACACAATGAGCAGTTCTTC. The gene calls are TRBV11-2 and TRBJ2-1, with TRBD2 matching over 13 bases. Unmatched junction bases numbered 6, after V lost 5 bases and J lost 5 bases. CDR1 and CDR2 from the germline V gene are SGHAT and FQNNGV. The CDR3 extends over 16 amino acids.